The 19 T cell receptor beta chains below were found in one sample sequenced in a study of neoadjuvant anti-PD-1 for oral cavity cancer. The time point here: after neoadjuvant nivolumab, at surgical resection. Repertoires were generated with immunoSEQ multiplex PCR, while TCRdb's copy carries only in-frame clones and drops some. The data show more than 25,000 clones, with roughly 85% seen just once and nearly 3.5% held by the top ten. Material: PBMCs, obtained after nivolumab (anti-PD-1) treatment. All receptors derive from a person between 40 and 85 years old with oral cavity squamous cell carcinoma.

V usage is TRBV9 and J usage is TRBJ2-7; D uncertain. Trimming cost V 2 bases and J 0 bases, with 9 bases left between them. The germline CDR1 and CDR2 sequences are SGDLS and YYNGEE. This CDR3 has 14 residues. The CDR3 nucleotides read TGTGCCAGCAGCGTTAGGAGTACCTCCTACGAGCAGTACTTC. Its translation is CASSVRSTSYEQYF.

The chain couples TRBV7-2 to TRBJ1-4; 8 bases match TRBD1. Unmatched junction bases numbered 4, after V lost 5 bases and J lost 5 bases. The CDR3 contains 14 residues. Germline CDR1 reads SGHTA; CDR2 reads FQGNSA. The CDR3: CASSRTGGNEKLFF. In DNA, the CDR3 is TGTGCCAGCAGCCGAACAGGGGGGAATGAAAAACTGTTTTTT.

The chain has TRBV6-5 and TRBJ2-5; 8 bases map to TRBD2. J gave up 5 bases and V 2 bases, and 7 bases lay outside the gene matches. CDR3 length equals 15 residues. Germline CDR1 MNHEY, CDR2 SVGAGI. CDR3 residues: CASSYRGGRWETQYF. CDR3 nucleotide sequence: TGTGCCAGCAGTTACCGCGGGGGGCGCTGGGAGACCCAGTACTTC.

The DNA for the CDR3 is TGTGCCAGCAGCTTTGGGACAGACTACGAGCAGTACTTC. Its translation is CASSFGTDYEQYF. This chain joins TRBV11-3 and TRBJ2-7; 7 bases line up with TRBD1. Losses at the gene ends were 3 bases for V and 3 bases for J; bases not matched to a gene: 2. The CDR3 is 13 amino acids. CDR1 SGHNT and CDR2 YENEEA come from the germline V gene.

V and J are TRBV5-5 and TRBJ1-5; D call uncertain. CDR1 and CDR2 (germline): SGHKS, YYEKEE (reference sequence). This CDR3 contains 14 residues. Trimming left V 2 bases short and J 1 base short, with 7 bases between. CDR3 sequence (DNA): TGTGCCAGCAGCTTAGGTTCCAGCAATCAGCCCCAGCATTTT. It codes for CASSLGSSNQPQHF.

The chain combines TRBV11-2 with TRBJ1-4; the D gene is possibly TRBD1 (5 bases). Germline assignment: CDR1 SGHAT and CDR2 FQNNGV. V was clipped by 7 bases and J by 3 bases, with 12 bases between them. This CDR3 is built from 14 residues. CDR3 sequence (DNA): TGTGCCAGCACCCAGGGTGTGGCTAATGAAAAACTGTTTTTT. It specifies CASTQGVANEKLFF.

This clone was counted a few times. This chain connects TRBV7-2 to TRBJ2-3; D might be TRBD2 (6 bases). CDR1 and CDR2 (germline): SGHTA, FQGNSA. Deletions cut 5 bases from V and 1 base from J, with 13 bases between. The CDR3 contains 15 residues. Here the CDR3 reads CASSRSGLGTDTQYF. For the CDR3, the DNA is TGTGCCAGCAGCCGAAGCGGGTTGGGCACAGATACGCAGTATTTT. The full variable domain, rest sourced from reference TRBV7-2 and TRBJ2-3, is GAGVSQSPSNKVTEKGKDVELRCDPISGHTALYWYRQSLGQGLEFLIYFQGNSAPDKSGLPSDRFSAERTGGSVSTLTIQRTQQEDSAVYLCASSRSGLGTDTQYFGPGTRLTVL.

This clone was counted only a few times. This chain links TRBV7-9 with TRBJ2-2; possibly TRBD1 or TRBD2 for D (5 bases each). The germline V gene has CDR1 SEHNR and CDR2 FQNEAQ (reference sequence). Trimming stripped 5 bases from V and 7 bases from J, with 20 bases between. The CDR3 has 16 amino acids. The CDR3 nucleotides read TGTGCCAGCAGCGCTCCAGGGACCGGGATGGACGGGGAGCTGTTTTTT. Residues: CASSAPGTGMDGELFF.

This chain links TRBV7-9 with TRBJ1-1; D uncertain. Trimming left V 1 base short and J 4 bases short, with 13 bases between. The germline CDR1 and CDR2 sequences are SEHNR and FQNEAQ (reference sequence). CDR3 length equals 15 residues. The CDR3 DNA follows: TGTGCCAGCAGCTTAGGATCGGCCATGGTCACTGAAGCTTTCTTT. Its protein is CASSLGSAMVTEAFF. Complete variable domain (other parts from reference TRBV7-9 and TRBJ1-1): DTGVSQNPRHKITKRGQNVTFRCDPISEHNRLYWYRQTLGQGPEFLTYFQNEAQLEKSRLLSDRFSAERPKGSFSTLEIQRTEQGDSAMYLCASSLGSAMVTEAFFGQGTRLTVV.

The chain has TRBV5-5 and TRBJ2-6, with 7 bases matching TRBD1. This CDR3 spans 16 amino acids. V was pared by 4 bases and J by 0 bases, with 4 bases of the junction left unmatched. Germline V gene lookup returns CDR1 SGHKS and CDR2 YYEKEE (reference sequence). CDR3 in amino acids: CASSRQGLSGANVLTF. CDR3 sequence (DNA): TGTGCCAGCAGCCGACAGGGCCTCTCTGGGGCCAACGTCCTGACTTTC.

The chain has TRBV25-1 and TRBJ1-6; no firm D call. The ends were cut back, 3 bases at V and 6 bases at J, with 12 bases in the middle. In germline, CDR1 is MGHDK, CDR2 SYGVNS. CDR3 size: 15 residues. The CDR3 nucleotides are TGTGCCAGCAGTGAGGGCGGAGAACCTAATTCACCCCTCCACTTT. Translated: CASSEGGEPNSPLHF.

The rearrangement uses TRBV6-6 and TRBJ1-1; D is unclear. Germline CDR1 is MNHNY and CDR2 is SVGAGI (reference sequence). The CDR3 totals 13 residues. V was pared by 5 bases and J by 0 bases, with 7 bases between. CDR3 amino acids: CASSKQVNTEAFF. In DNA, the CDR3 is TGTGCCAGCAGTAAACAAGTGAACACTGAAGCTTTCTTT.

The J gene is TRBJ2-1, the V gene TRBV2, with 15 bases matching TRBD2. Germline-derived CDR1 and CDR2 are SNHLY and FYNNEI. CDR3 length equals 15 residues. Trimming took 5 bases from V and 9 from J; bases not matched to a gene: 5. The CDR3 here is CASSLGTSGGFEQFF. In DNA, the CDR3 is TGTGCCAGCAGTCTCGGGACTAGCGGGGGGTTTGAGCAGTTCTTC.

The chain couples TRBV28 to TRBJ2-1; 16 nucleotides agree with TRBD2. There are 18 residues in the CDR3. After removal of 3 bases from V and 10 bases from J, the junction contained 12 bases not matched to a gene. Germline loops: CDR1 MDHEN, CDR2 SYDVKM. The CDR3, as DNA: TGTGCCAGCAGTTTCGCGCATGGGACTAGCGGGGGGGCAAGGGAGCAGTTCTTC. Protein product: CASSFAHGTSGGAREQFF.

The V call is TRBV7-2, the J call TRBJ2-3, with D uncertain. This CDR3 is 12 amino acids long. The ends were cut back, 9 bases at V and 0 bases at J, with 7 bases in the middle. Germline lookup yields CDR1 SGHTA and CDR2 FQGNSA. CDR3 sequence reads: CARVTSTDTQYF. The CDR3 DNA reads TGTGCCAGGGTTACTAGCACAGATACGCAGTATTTT.

V usage is TRBV10-3 and J usage is TRBJ2-7; 10 bases match TRBD1. The CDR3 consists of 13 residues. Looked up from germline, CDR1 is ENHRY and CDR2 is SYGVKD. With 5 bases clipped from V and 4 bases from J, the junction kept 2 bases outside the gene matches. CDR3 loop: CAISRDRGYEQYF. Written as DNA, the CDR3 is TGTGCCATCAGTCGGGACAGGGGTTACGAGCAGTACTTC.

The chain recombines TRBV19 with TRBJ1-5, with D hard to call. With 10 bases removed from V and 4 bases from J, the gap between germline ends came to 17 bases. This CDR3 spans 14 amino acids. Per the germline V gene, CDR1 is LNHDA and CDR2 is SQIVND (reference sequence). CDR3 sequence: CATLVNDGNQPQHF. The CDR3 DNA follows: TGTGCCACCCTGGTTAATGACGGAAATCAGCCCCAGCATTTT.

This clone appeared a few times. The chain joins TRBV27 to TRBJ1-1; no clear D gene. CDR1 and CDR2 from the germline V gene are MNHEY and SMNVEV (reference sequence). CDR3 length: 13 amino acids. Trimming took off 2 bases at V and 1 base at J, with 5 bases between the two ends. DNA for the CDR3: TGTGCCAGCAGTTTAGCTTGGAACACTGAAGCTTTCTTT. It specifies CASSLAWNTEAFF.

The V gene is TRBV2, the J gene TRBJ1-4; 7 nucleotides agree with TRBD1. The ends lost 6 bases at V and 3 bases at J; junction bases unmatched: 4. The CDR3 contains 14 residues. Germline V gives CDR1 SNHLY, CDR2 FYNNEI. CDR3 residues: CASSRDSPNEKLFF. DNA for the CDR3: TGTGCCAGCAGCCGGGACAGCCCTAATGAAAAACTGTTTTTT.